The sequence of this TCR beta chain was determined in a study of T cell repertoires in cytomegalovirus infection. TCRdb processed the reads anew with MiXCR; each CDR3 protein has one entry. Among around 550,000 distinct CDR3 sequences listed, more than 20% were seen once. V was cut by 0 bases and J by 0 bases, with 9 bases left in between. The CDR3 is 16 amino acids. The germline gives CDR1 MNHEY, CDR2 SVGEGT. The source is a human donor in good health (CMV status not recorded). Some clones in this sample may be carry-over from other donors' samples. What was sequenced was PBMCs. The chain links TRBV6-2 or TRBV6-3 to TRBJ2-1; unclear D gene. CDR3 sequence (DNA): TGTGCCAGCAGTTACTCGCCGGCAGTCTCCTACAATGAGCAGTTCTTC. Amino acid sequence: CASSYSPAVSYNEQFF.